The 26 T cell receptor beta chains below were found in one sample sequenced in a study of CD8+ T cells in alopecia areata. It was cDNA, reverse transcribed from extracted RNA, that served as the sequencing template. Sequenced by immunoSEQ multiplex PCR; TCRdb stores in-frame clones only, minus some. The data show approximately 57,000 clones, about 96% seen once. The sample in question was CD8+ T cells sorted from blood, obtained at week 0. The source of these receptors is a human donor with alopecia areata.

The chain is built from TRBV7-9 and TRBJ1-1; D is unresolved. Germline V gives CDR1 SEHNR, CDR2 FQNEAQ (reference sequence). The CDR3 extends over 12 amino acids. V lost 6 bases to trimming and J lost 1 base, with 6 bases between them. This chain's CDR3 is CASRNRNTEAFF. Written as DNA, the CDR3 is TGTGCCAGCAGGAACAGGAACACTGAAGCTTTCTTT.

This clone was detected only once. The V gene is TRBV25-1, the J gene TRBJ1-5; D remains unclear. Trimming left V 6 bases short and J 3 bases short, with 12 bases between. Germline CDR1 is MGHDK and CDR2 is SYGVNS. The CDR3 consists of 14 residues. DNA of the CDR3: TGTGCCAGCAGCAATCGAGGTCACAATCAGCCCCAGCATTTT. This encodes CASSNRGHNQPQHF.

The rearrangement links TRBV27 to TRBJ1-1; perhaps TRBD1 as D (5 bases). CDR3 size: 14 residues. The V end was cut by 6 bases, the J end by 4 bases, with 15 bases between. From germline, CDR1 is MNHEY and CDR2 SMNVEV (reference sequence). The CDR3 loop is CASSRRSGFTEAFF. The DNA of the CDR3 is TGTGCCAGCAGCCGAAGGTCAGGGTTCACTGAAGCTTTCTTT.

This chain uses TRBV7-2 with TRBJ2-1; TRBD1 matches at 12 bases. V shed 5 bases and J 8 bases; nucleotides not matched to a gene: 10. Germline lookup yields CDR1 SGHTA and CDR2 FQGNSA. The CDR3 sequence is 16 residues long. CDR3 bases: TGTGCCAGCAGCCCCGGGACAGGGGGCTACCTAGATGAGCAGTTCTTC. It codes for CASSPGTGGYLDEQFF.

The chain employs TRBV19 and TRBJ1-2; a possible D gene is TRBD1 (6 bases). The V end lost 10 bases, the J end lost 0 bases, and 15 bases lay between the germline ends. Germline V gene data show CDR1 as LNHDA and CDR2 as SQIVND (reference sequence). The CDR3 has 14 residues. The CDR3: CAIHGGSSNYGYTF. The CDR3 bases are TGTGCCATCCATGGGGGCTCCTCTAACTATGGCTACACCTTC.

This sequence joins TRBV7-9 and TRBJ2-7, with 11 bases identical to TRBD1. V lost 2 bases, J lost 6 bases, and 6 bases stayed unmatched. Germline V gene sequence: CDR1 SEHNR, CDR2 FQNEAQ (reference sequence). CDR3 size: 15 residues. CDR3 bases: TGTGCCAGCAGCTTATCTCGGACAGGGGGCTCCGAGCAGTACTTC. This encodes CASSLSRTGGSEQYF.

This sequence joins TRBV4-1 and TRBJ2-7, with D tentatively TRBD1 or TRBD2 (5 bases each). The CDR3 extends over 16 amino acids. The ends were cut back, 1 base at V and 3 bases at J, with 16 bases in the middle. CDR1 is MGHRA and CDR2 is YSYEKL in the germline V gene. CDR3 DNA: TGCGCCAGCAGCCAAGGTGGGGGACCGGGAATCTACGAGCAGTACTTC. Translation: CASSQGGGPGIYEQYF.

The rearrangement uses TRBV29-1 and TRBJ2-2; the D is unclear. This CDR3 comprises 11 residues. V was cut by 4 bases and J by 5 bases, with 5 bases left in between. Germline V lookup: CDR1 SQVTM, CDR2 ANQGSEA. CDR3 coding DNA: TGCAGCGTTGCCAGTACCGGGGAGCTGTTTTTT. This gives the protein CSVASTGELFF.

The chain couples TRBV27 to TRBJ2-5; 8 positions match TRBD2. V dropped 5 bases and J dropped 0; count of bases not matched to a gene: 11. Germline CDR1 is MNHEY and CDR2 is SMNVEV (reference sequence). This CDR3 region has 17 residues. Here the CDR3 reads CASSPKLAALYQETQYF. CDR3 nucleotide sequence: TGTGCCAGCAGTCCAAAACTAGCGGCACTGTACCAAGAGACCCAGTACTTC.

Here the CDR3 DNA reads TGCGCCAGCAGCCAAGAAGCCCGGGTCGGGAGCTACGAGCAGTACTTC. This gives the protein CASSQEARVGSYEQYF. The rearrangement joins TRBV4-3 to TRBJ2-7, with D perhaps matching TRBD2 (6 bases). CDR3 length: 16 amino acids. Germline V gene sequence: CDR1 LGHNA, CDR2 YSLEER. V lost 0 bases to trimming and J lost 3 bases, with 15 bases between them.

The chain employs TRBV7-2 and TRBJ2-7, with 14 nucleotides matching TRBD2. The CDR3 contains 15 residues. V lost 5 bases and J lost 2; bases outside the gene matches: 2. Germline V lookup: CDR1 SGHTA, CDR2 FQGNSA. CDR3 amino acids: CASSTTSGGAYEQYF. CDR3 DNA: TGTGCCAGCAGCACGACTAGCGGGGGGGCCTACGAGCAGTACTTC.

The J gene is TRBJ1-2, the V gene TRBV7-9; D ambiguous. Germline V gene data show CDR1 as SEHNR and CDR2 as FQNEAQ (reference sequence). The V end was cut by 1 base, the J end by 2 bases, with 8 bases between. The CDR3 totals 14 residues. The CDR3 nucleotides are TGTGCCAGCAGCTTAGGGGTGGGAAACTATGGCTACACCTTC. This sequence encodes CASSLGVGNYGYTF.

The chain carries TRBV6-5 and TRBJ2-1; D gene ambiguous. Germline-derived CDR1 and CDR2 are MNHEY and SVGAGI. The length of the CDR3 is 14 residues. Trimming left V 2 bases short and J 5 bases short, with 10 bases between. The DNA for the CDR3 is TGTGCCAGCAGTTACGGGCTTGGGGACAATGAGCAGTTCTTC. Its protein is CASSYGLGDNEQFF.

The chain links TRBV4-1 to TRBJ1-1; D unclear. From germline, CDR1 is MGHRA and CDR2 YSYEKL. Trimming stripped 5 bases from V and 5 bases from J, with 15 bases between. The CDR3 contains 14 residues. The CDR3 DNA follows: TGCGCCAGCAGCAATACTCCGGGAGGAACTGAAGCTTTCTTT. Translated, it gives CASSNTPGGTEAFF.

V usage is TRBV7-9 and J usage is TRBJ2-7; 9 bases agree with TRBD1. The junction had 12 bases not matched to a gene; V was cut back by 5 bases and J by 4 bases. The CDR3 runs 16 residues. The germline V gene has CDR1 SEHNR and CDR2 FQNEAQ (reference sequence). The CDR3 sequence is CASSNPGDRGLYEQYF. CDR3 bases: TGTGCCAGCAGCAACCCTGGCGACAGGGGGTTGTACGAGCAGTACTTC.

The V gene is TRBV14, the J gene TRBJ2-1; 14 nucleotides agree with TRBD2. CDR3 length: 19 residues. The J segment lost 8 bases and the V segment lost 5 bases, leaving 17 bases of the junction unmatched. Germline CDR1 and CDR2: SGHDN and FVKESK. This CDR3 reads CASSERPGLAGVGYDEQFF. The DNA of the CDR3 is TGTGCCAGCAGCGAAAGACCGGGACTAGCGGGGGTCGGGTATGATGAGCAGTTCTTC.

The count of this clone is one. Relative to the germline gene, one junction end is altered; a read error may explain this. The chain links TRBV30 to TRBJ2-4; weak D call: TRBD1 (5 bases). Germline CDR1 and CDR2: GTSNPN and SVGIG (reference sequence). CDR3 length: 12 residues. The CDR3: CAWSLGANIRYF. The CDR3 DNA is TGTGCCTGGAGTCTTGGGGCGAACATTCGGTACTTC.

This clone occurred a few times. The CDR3 coding sequence is TGTGCCAGCAGTGACAGGGTGCGAGCTTTCTTT. It encodes CASSDRVRAFF. V usage is TRBV14 and J usage is TRBJ1-1, with 7 nucleotides matching TRBD1. CDR3 length equals 11 residues. The V segment lost 6 bases and the J segment 10 bases; nucleotides outside the gene matches: 5. Germline CDR1 and CDR2: SGHDN and FVKESK.

This chain uses TRBV4-1 with TRBJ1-5; the D gene is possibly TRBD1 (5 bases). Trimming removed 2 bases from V and 4 bases from J, with 12 bases in between. CDR1 is MGHRA, CDR2 YSYEKL, per germline. This CDR3 contains 15 residues. Here the CDR3 reads CASSQHMRGNQPQHF. DNA of the CDR3: TGCGCCAGCAGCCAACACATGAGGGGAAATCAGCCCCAGCATTTT.

The J gene is TRBJ2-2, the V gene TRBV27; 7 nucleotides line up with TRBD2. J gave up 8 bases and V 5 bases, and 5 bases lay outside the gene matches. This CDR3 spans 13 amino acids. In germline, CDR1 is MNHEY, CDR2 SMNVEV (reference sequence). CDR3 DNA sequence: TGTGCCAGCAGTAGGGAGGGATTAGGGGAGCTGTTTTTT. Protein sequence: CASSREGLGELFF.

The V and J genes are TRBV30 and TRBJ2-2; 10 bases match TRBD1. The CDR3 is 18 residues long. Germline V gene sequence: CDR1 GTSNPN, CDR2 SVGIG (reference sequence). V dropped 3 bases and J dropped 6; count of bases not matched to a gene: 16. CDR3 in DNA: TGTGCCTGGAGGGAAAGGGGGACAGGGGTCTTTTTGGCCGGGGAGCTGTTTTTT. As protein: CAWRERGTGVFLAGELFF. The whole variable domain, filled in from reference TRBV30 and TRBJ2-2, reads SQTIHQWPATLVQPVGSPLSLECTVEGTSNPNLYWYRQAAGRGLQLLFYSVGIGQISSEVPQNLSASRPQDRQFILSSKKLLLSDSGFYLCAWRERGTGVFLAGELFFGEGSRLTVL.

V gene TRBV29-1 combines with J gene TRBJ1-1; TRBD1 is a possible D gene (6 bases). Trimming removed 3 bases at V and 6 bases at J, with 20 bases between. The CDR3 is made up of 15 amino acids. Per germline, CDR1 SQVTM and CDR2 ANQGSEA. CDR3 in DNA: TGCAGCGTTGAGAACCGCCAGCAGGGGATCCCTGAAGCTTTCTTT. It is translated as CSVENRQQGIPEAFF.

This chain joins TRBV7-9 and TRBJ2-7, with D uncertain. The CDR3 runs 13 residues. V dropped 4 bases and J dropped 0 bases, with 7 bases sitting between them. Germline CDR1 SEHNR, CDR2 FQNEAQ (reference sequence). CDR3 residues: CASSYVLSYEQYF. The DNA of the CDR3 is TGTGCCAGCAGCTATGTCCTCTCCTACGAGCAGTACTTC.

The rearrangement links TRBV19 to TRBJ1-6, with TRBD1 matching over 7 bases. The CDR3 consists of 15 residues. V lost 5 bases and J lost 7; bases outside the gene matches: 8. Germline CDR1 and CDR2: LNHDA and SQIVND (reference sequence). CDR3 coding DNA: TGTGCCAGTAGTCTGACAGGGATGTTCAATTCACCCCTCCACTTT. It yields the protein CASSLTGMFNSPLHF.

The CDR3 loop reads CASSEAPGRRGELFF. DNA of the CDR3: TGTGCCAGCAGTGAGGCTCCGGGTCGGCGGGGGGAGCTGTTTTTT. The rearrangement uses TRBV25-1 and TRBJ2-2; D remains ambiguous. Trimming cost V 3 bases and J 8 bases, with 16 bases left between them. CDR1 MGHDK and CDR2 SYGVNS come from the germline V gene. The length of the CDR3 is 15 residues.

The chain uses TRBV13 and TRBJ2-7; 11 positions agree with TRBD2. The CDR3 is 14 amino acids. Trimming removed 3 bases from V and 4 bases from J; junction bases left unmatched: 2. From germline, CDR1 is PRHDT and CDR2 FYEKMQ (reference sequence). In DNA form, the CDR3 reads TGTGCCAGCAGCTTTAGCGGGGGGGCGTACGAGCAGTACTTC. Its translation is CASSFSGGAYEQYF.